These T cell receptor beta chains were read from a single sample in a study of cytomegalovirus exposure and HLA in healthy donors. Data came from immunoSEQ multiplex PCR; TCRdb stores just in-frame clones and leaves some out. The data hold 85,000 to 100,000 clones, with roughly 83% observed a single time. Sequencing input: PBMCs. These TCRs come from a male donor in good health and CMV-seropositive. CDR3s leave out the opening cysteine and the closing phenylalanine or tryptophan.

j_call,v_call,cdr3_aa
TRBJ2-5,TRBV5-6,ASSFSGTSGFQETQY
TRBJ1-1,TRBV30,AFTRTRNTEAF
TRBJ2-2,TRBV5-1,ASSLRGVNTGELF
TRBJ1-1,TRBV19,ASSTIMEGRDTEAF
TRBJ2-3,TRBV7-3,ASSPAGGDTQY
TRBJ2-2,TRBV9,ASGLAGVGELF
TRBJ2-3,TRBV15,ATGTGRNTQY
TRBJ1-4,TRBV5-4,ASSLQGAGEKLF
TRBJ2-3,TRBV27,ASSSLAGGMAWY
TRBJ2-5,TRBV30,ARSDGGTETQY
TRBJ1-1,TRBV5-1,ASSSGQTNTEAF
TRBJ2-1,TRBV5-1,ASSTAGGSYNEQF
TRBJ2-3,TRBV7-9,ASRTGVNTDTQY
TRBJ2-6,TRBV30,AWSTGLQAGANVLT
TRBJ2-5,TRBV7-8,ASSRDNYQETQY
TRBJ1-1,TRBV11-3,ASSFTGVGKAF
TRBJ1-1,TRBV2,ASSPVGVTEAF
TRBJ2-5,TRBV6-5,ASRGGDRERETQY
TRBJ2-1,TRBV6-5,ASSYRGYDNEQF
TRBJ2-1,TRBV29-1,SVITRGRGTYNEQF
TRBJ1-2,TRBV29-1,SVEGFNYGYT
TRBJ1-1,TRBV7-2,ASSLQGAAVHTEAF
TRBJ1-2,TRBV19,ASTGIYGYT
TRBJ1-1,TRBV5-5,ASSSRTQGHTEAF
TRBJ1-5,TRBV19,ASSTGTGRYQPQH
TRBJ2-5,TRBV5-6,ASSPAGGPFLETQY
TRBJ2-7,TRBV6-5,ASRNRGFSYEQY
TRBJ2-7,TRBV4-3,ASSHSSGDEQY
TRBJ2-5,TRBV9,ASSLGLDQETQY
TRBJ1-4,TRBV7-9,ASRDGRGPQEKLF
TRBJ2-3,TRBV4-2,ASSQELAGDPDTQY
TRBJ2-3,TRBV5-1,ASRFTGSTDTQY
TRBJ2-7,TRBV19,ASSIGQGGEQY
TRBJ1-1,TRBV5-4,ASSLAGNTEAF
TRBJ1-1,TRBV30,AWSTLQGARTEAF
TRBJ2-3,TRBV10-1,ASNTGTSGGIDTQY
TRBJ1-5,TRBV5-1,ASSLQGDQPQH
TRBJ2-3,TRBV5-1,ASSLERGTGTDTQY
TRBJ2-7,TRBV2,ASSAGNEQY
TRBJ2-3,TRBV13,ASSPSRVTDTQY
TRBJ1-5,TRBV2,ASSVGVTGNQPQH
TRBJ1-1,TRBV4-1,ASSQEQGRNTEAF
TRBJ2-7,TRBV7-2,ASSTRDRAPEQY
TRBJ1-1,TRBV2,ASTETENTEAF
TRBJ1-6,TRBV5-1,ASSASILTPRTNSPLH
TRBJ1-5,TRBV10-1,ASSESVPPEPQH
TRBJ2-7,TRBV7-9,ASSPPTSSYEQY
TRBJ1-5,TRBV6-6,ASSGSRGNQPQH
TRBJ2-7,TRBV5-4,ASSRTGSSYEQY
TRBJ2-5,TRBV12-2,ASRPRLSGTYQETQY